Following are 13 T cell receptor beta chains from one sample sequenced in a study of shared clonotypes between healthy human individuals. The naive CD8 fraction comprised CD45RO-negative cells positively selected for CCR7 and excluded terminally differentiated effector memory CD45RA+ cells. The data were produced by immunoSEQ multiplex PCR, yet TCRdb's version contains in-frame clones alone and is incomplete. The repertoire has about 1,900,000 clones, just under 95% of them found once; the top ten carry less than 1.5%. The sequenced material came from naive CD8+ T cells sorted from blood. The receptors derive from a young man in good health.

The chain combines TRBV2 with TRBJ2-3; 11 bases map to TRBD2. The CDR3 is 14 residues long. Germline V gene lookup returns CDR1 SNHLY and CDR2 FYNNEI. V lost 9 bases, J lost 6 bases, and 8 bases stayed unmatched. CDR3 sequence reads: CARGTSGGPDTQYF. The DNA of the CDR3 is TGTGCCAGAGGGACTAGCGGCGGCCCGGATACGCAGTATTTT.

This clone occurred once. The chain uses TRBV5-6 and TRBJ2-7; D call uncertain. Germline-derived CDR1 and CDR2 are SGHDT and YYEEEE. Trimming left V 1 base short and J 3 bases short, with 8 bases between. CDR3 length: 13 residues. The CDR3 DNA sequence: TGTGCCAGCAGCTTGTTATCAGACTACGAGCAGTACTTC. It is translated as CASSLLSDYEQYF. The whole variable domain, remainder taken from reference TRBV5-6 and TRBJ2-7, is DAGVTQSPTHLIKTRGQQVTLRCSPKSGHDTVSWYQQALGQGPQFIFQYYEEEERQRGNFPDRFSGHQFPNYSSELNVNALLLGDSALYLCASSLLSDYEQYFGPGTRLTVT.

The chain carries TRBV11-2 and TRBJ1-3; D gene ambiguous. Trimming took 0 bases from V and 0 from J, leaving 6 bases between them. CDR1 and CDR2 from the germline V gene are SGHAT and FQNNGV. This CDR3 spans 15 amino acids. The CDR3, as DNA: TGTGCCAGCAGCTTAGATCCTGACTCTGGAAACACCATATATTTT. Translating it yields CASSLDPDSGNTIYF.

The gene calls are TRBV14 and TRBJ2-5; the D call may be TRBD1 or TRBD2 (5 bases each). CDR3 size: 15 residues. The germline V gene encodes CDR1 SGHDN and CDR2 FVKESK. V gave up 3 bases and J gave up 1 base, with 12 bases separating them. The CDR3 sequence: CASSQFPGLQETQYF. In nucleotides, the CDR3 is TGTGCCAGCAGCCAGTTTCCGGGGCTCCAAGAGACCCAGTACTTC.

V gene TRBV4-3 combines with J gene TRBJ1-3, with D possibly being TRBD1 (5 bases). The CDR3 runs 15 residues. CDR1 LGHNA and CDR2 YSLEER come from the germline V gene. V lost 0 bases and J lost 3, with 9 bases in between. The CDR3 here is CASSQDVGDGNTIYF. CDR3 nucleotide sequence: TGCGCCAGCAGCCAAGATGTAGGGGATGGAAACACCATATATTTT.

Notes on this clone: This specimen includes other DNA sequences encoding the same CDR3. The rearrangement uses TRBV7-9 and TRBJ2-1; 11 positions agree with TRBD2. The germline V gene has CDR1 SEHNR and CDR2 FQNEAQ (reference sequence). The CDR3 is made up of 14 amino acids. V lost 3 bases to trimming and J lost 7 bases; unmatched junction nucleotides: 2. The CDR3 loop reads CASSLGLAANEQFF. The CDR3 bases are TGTGCCAGCAGCTTGGGACTAGCGGCAAATGAGCAGTTCTTC.

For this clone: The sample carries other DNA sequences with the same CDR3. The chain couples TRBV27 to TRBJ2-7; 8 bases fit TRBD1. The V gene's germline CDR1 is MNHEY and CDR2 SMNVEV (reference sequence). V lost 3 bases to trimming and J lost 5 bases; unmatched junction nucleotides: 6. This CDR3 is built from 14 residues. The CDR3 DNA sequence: TGTGCCAGCAGTTTCGGGCAGGGGGCAAACGAGCAGTACTTC. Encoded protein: CASSFGQGANEQYF.

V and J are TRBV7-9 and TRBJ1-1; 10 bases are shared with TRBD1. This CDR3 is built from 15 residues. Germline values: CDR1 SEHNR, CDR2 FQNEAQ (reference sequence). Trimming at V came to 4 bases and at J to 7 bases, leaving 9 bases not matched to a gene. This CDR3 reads CASSSRDRGLIEAFF. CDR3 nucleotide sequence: TGTGCCAGCAGCTCAAGGGACAGGGGCCTTATTGAAGCTTTCTTT.

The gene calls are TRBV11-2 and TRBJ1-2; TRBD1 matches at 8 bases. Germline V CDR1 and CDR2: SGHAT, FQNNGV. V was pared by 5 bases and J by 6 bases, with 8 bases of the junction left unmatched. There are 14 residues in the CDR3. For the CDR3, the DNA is TGTGCCAGCAGCCCGGGACAGGCAGGGCATGGCTACACCTTC. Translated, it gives CASSPGQAGHGYTF.

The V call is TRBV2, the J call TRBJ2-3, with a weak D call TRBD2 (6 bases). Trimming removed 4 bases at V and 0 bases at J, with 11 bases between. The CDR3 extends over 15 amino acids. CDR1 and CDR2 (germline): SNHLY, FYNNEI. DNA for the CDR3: TGTGCCAGCAGTGCTCGGGAGTTGAGCACAGATACGCAGTATTTT. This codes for CASSARELSTDTQYF.

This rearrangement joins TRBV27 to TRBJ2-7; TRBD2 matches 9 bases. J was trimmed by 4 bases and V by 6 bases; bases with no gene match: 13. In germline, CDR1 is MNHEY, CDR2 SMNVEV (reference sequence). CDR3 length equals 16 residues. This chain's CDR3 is CASRSQPGLAGYEQYF. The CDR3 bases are TGTGCCAGCAGATCCCAACCTGGGCTAGCGGGATACGAGCAGTACTTC.

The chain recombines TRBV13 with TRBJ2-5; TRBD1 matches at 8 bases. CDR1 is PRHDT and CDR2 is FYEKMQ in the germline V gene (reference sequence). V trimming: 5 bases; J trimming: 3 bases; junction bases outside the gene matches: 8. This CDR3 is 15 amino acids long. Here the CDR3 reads CASSPAGQGKETQYF. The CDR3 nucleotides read TGTGCCAGCAGCCCGGCCGGACAGGGTAAAGAGACCCAGTACTTC.

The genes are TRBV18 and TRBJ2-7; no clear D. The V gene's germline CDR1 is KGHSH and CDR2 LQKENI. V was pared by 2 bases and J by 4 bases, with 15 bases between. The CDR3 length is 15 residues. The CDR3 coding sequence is TGTGCCAGCTCACCATCGGTCCAAGCGTGGTACGAGCAGTACTTC. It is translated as CASSPSVQAWYEQYF. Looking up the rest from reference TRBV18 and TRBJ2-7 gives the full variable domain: NAGVMQNPRHLVRRRGQEARLRCSPMKGHSHVYWYRQLPEEGLKFMVYLQKENIIDESGMPKERFSAEFPKEGPSILRIQQVVRGDSAAYFCASSPSVQAWYEQYFGPGTRLTVT.